This T cell receptor (beta chain) was obtained from a study of spatial heterogeneity in lung cancer. Overall study findings and caveats: TCRs found ubiquitously expanded in tumor appeared in blood more at resection than at follow-up.

Via MiXCR, TCRdb re-called the 5' RACE reads, giving one row per CDR3 protein. The sample includes around 26,000 distinct CDR3 sequences, approximately 7.2% of them seen just once. Described time point: sample taken at primary tumor resection. Frozen PBMC, nontumor lung or tumor provided whole RNA, which was sequenced unsorted. There are a few counts of this clonotype. What it binds is not known. The source material was PBMCs, sampled at surgery. This TCR derives from a male donor with early-stage non-small cell lung cancer.

The chain's CDR3 is CASSLGGQVVDEQFF. CDR3 sequence (DNA): TGTGCCAGCAGCTTAGGGGGACAGGTCGTCGATGAGCAGTTCTTC. The J gene is TRBJ2-1, the V gene TRBV5-4, with TRBD1 identical over 8 bases. Trimming took 2 bases from V and 8 from J; bases not matched to a gene: 9. The germline V gene encodes CDR1 SGHNT and CDR2 YYREEE (reference sequence). The CDR3 length is 15 residues.